This TCR beta chain was found in a study of cytomegalovirus exposure and HLA in healthy donors (dated by TCRdb to the late 2010s). About the full investigation: According to an earlier analysis of a few hundred of the donors, about 179 million T cells yielded roughly 110 million unique TCR beta sequences and about 300 Gb of sequence data. An early release that covered 640 HLA-typed donors contained approximately 300 gigabases of sequencing data and about 93 million unique TCR sequences. Of the approximately 370 genotyped donors, 75% to 85% were placed in the genetic ancestry cluster associated with self-reported Caucasian donors. The study aimed to test whether signatures of past pathogen exposure could be identified by cataloging public T cell receptors. Using immunosequencing, the study profiled T cell repertoires from 550 to 750 subjects and related those repertoires to cytomegalovirus serostatus. Besides the first cohort of more than 650 subjects, a separate validation cohort made up of 120 or so different subjects was used. To predict cytomegalovirus infection status, the study brought together high-throughput TCR immunosequencing, statistical association of individual TCRs with disease status, and machine learning. In a later analysis, previously published TCR beta repertoires from 600 to 850 donors were re-analyzed and high-resolution HLA genotyping was added so that TCR occurrence patterns could be studied. The later analysis used no new phenotypic data to find candidate immune exposures, relying instead on TCR beta sequences and their occurrence across donors. An earlier analysis of around 640 of the donors used high-throughput TCR beta sequencing to judge whether each TCR beta V gene segment behaved as functional or pseudogenic. Donor age, sex, ethnicity and CMV serostatus were compiled together with the repertoire data. Genome-wide SNP genotypes for about 65% of the roughly 700 donors were used in a later genetic analysis, which treated that subset as a discovery cohort. Every repertoire in the discovery cohort had been generated on one and the same sequencing platform. Both class I and class II loci were covered by HLA typing, at four-digit resolution. Typing coverage differed by locus: A, B, C, DRB1 and DQB1 were typed in roughly 629-630 donors, DQA1 in approximately 520, DPA1 in nearly 610, and DPB1 in roughly 470. Because of strong linkage in the cohort, roughly five DR-DQ haplotypes were treated as single units for association and clustering. Among some 410 genotyped donors of the cohort, an average of around 240,000 unique TCR beta nucleotide sequences were sequenced per donor, roughly a sixth of them non-productive. Beyond this particular receptor, the publication reports: In a later analysis, most CMV-associated TCR beta chains were found to appear HLA-restricted, with HLA associations seemingly driven largely by CMV exposure. Cytomegalovirus status was reported to be diagnosed by the classifier with high specificity and sensitivity in both the original and validation cohorts. In a later analysis, around 15,000 TCR beta sequences were associated with specific HLA alleles at a false discovery rate of 0.05. Most TCR sequences were seen in very few donors, while some public TCRs were found in many individuals. Assigning TCR associations to individual alleles was difficult when HLA alleles, especially DR and DQ, strongly co-occurred. Only TCR beta chains were sequenced in this cohort, and the absence of alpha or paired-chain data limited detectable features. HLA typing was unavailable for some donors at each locus, so association tests used only the typed subset. Roughly uniform sequencing depth across donors was assumed in presence/absence analyses, although this assumption may not hold. It was suggested by the authors that the approach could potentially be generalized to other disease states and immunological phenotypes. A further reported finding was that TCR beta sequences accurately predicted the HLA-A and HLA-B alleles for most subjects in the first cohort. The only immune exposure information available for the cohort was CMV serostatus. Compared with the roughly 710-donor mean, donors in an Asian-associated ancestry cluster had fewer N-insertions in productive TCRs, according to a later genetic analysis. Compared with equally common non-associated chains, HLA-associated TCR beta chains in a later analysis were more clonally expanded and had lower generation probabilities. A later genetic analysis associated a missense DCLRE1C variant with V-gene and J-gene trimming of TCR beta chains, and an independent cohort replicated the association. Because counts were too low, under 20 rarely observed V segments, including chromosome 9 orphons, were left out of the earlier analysis of roughly 600 of the donors. Linkage disequilibrium might explain the correlated functional status among segregating V segments, but an unknown experimental factor could not be ruled out. Several of the top co-occurrence clusters appeared to be linked to parvovirus B19, influenza, CMV and Epstein-Barr virus, according to a later analysis. Broadly in line with IMGT annotations, most TCR beta V segments showed up in productive rearrangements about 90% or about 30% of the time in an earlier analysis of approximately 600 of the donors. According to a later analysis, TCR association rates differed among HLA loci, with DRB1 alleles showing the most associated TCRs and HLA-C alleles showing the fewest. In vitro tests confirmed that three of the cytomegalovirus-associated TCR beta chains recognize cytomegalovirus antigens. The study gave a list of 150 to 200 TCR beta chains associated with cytomegalovirus. The sequencing pipeline was judged likely to have produced a cluster of highly shared sequence variants as a technical artifact. The 87-base-pair reads could not distinguish some IMGT-functional V segments, including TRBV6-2 and TRBV6-3, so those segments were excluded.

The library came from the immunoSEQ multiplex PCR assay. For the multiplex PCR, a mixture combining 60 forward primers for TCR Vbeta segments and 13 reverse primers for TCR Jbeta segments was used. The CDR3 region of rearranged TCR beta genes was amplified from genomic DNA with a multiplex PCR assay. The amplified TCR beta libraries were sequenced on the Illumina HiSeq System as 87-base-pair reads. The paper's data handling went like this. Across the 700 or so repertoires, a later analysis counted tens of millions of unique TCR beta chains, some 11 million of which were shared by at least two donors. Raw reads were error-corrected and collapsed into unique sequences by a nearest-neighbor algorithm in which closely related sequences were merged to remove PCR and sequencing errors. Alignment of CDR3 sequences to IMGT reference sequences was used to assign V, D and J gene segments. Each retained sequence needed at least a six-nucleotide match to both a V gene segment and a J gene segment. Rearrangements were classified as productive when the CDR3 lacked stop codons and remained in frame with V and J, and all other rearrangements were classified as non-productive. Following IMGT convention, CDR3 was defined as the stretch from the second conserved V-encoded cysteine up to the conserved J-encoded phenylalanine. Sequences without an unambiguous match to a single V gene segment were excluded from the earlier analysis of several hundred of the donors. In an earlier analysis of 587 of the donors, V segments were called functional above 56.7% productive rearrangements and were called segregating when the between-donor standard deviation exceeded 5%. To diagnose cytomegalovirus status from the catalog of TCR beta chain sequences, a statistical classification framework was built. In a later analysis, V and J genes were assigned by comparing TCR nucleotide sequences against IMGT/GENE-DB human TR gene sequences. Using the TCRdist pipeline, a later analysis assigned CDR3 sequences along with most-parsimonious VDJ recombination scenarios. In a later analysis, each TCR beta chain was defined by its CDR3 amino acid sequence together with its V-gene family, and reads without a unique V-gene family were excluded. As a way to deal with suspected cross-contamination and a sequencing artifact, a later analysis dropped more than 500 nucleotide sequences that were highly shared and had low generation probability. For each public chain, a later analysis derived a clonal expansion index from normalized ranks of inferred template counts within each repertoire. In a later analysis, generation probabilities were computed with a VDJ recombination model fitted to out-of-frame rearrangements, and the resulting probabilities were checked against IGoR. A later analysis scored TCR-TCR, TCR-HLA and TCR-CMV co-occurrence with hypergeometric tests, applying a repertoire-size bias correction to TCR pairs. False discovery rates were estimated in a later analysis by permuting HLA or CMV assignments 20 times. In a later analysis, co-occurring TCRs were grouped with DBSCAN, and TCRdist sequence similarity was added when clustering was performed within HLA-allele-positive subsets. For co-occurrence clustering, repertoires with fewer than 30,000 or more than 120,000 public chains were excluded, along with 4 to 6 repertoires with anomalous nucleotide sharing. TCRdb took this table from immuneACCESS and kept in-frame rearrangements with V and J called. Such tables lack part of the clones; where checked against another copy, unresolved V genes explain under half of the gap, and the rest is unexplained. V, J and clone size are those of that table, while D and trimming were read from the DNA. The sample table records about 140,000 clones; around three quarters of these occur just once. About 2.2% of the sample rests with the top ten.

Inclusive of the bounding cysteine and phenylalanine, the CDR3 is 16 residues long. Only the CDR3 portion is preserved as DNA: 48 bases, with reading frame beginning at the first base. From V the trimming removes 5 bases and from J it removes 3 bases, while the gene matches leave 13 bases of the junction unaccounted for. CDR1 and CDR2 (LNHDA, SQIVND) derive from the germline V gene (reference sequence). As to this clone: Its antigen is unknown. Base quality data are lacking; no much larger clone is found one base away.

The cohort consisted of some 670 healthy bone marrow donors. At the time of sampling, every cohort member was nominally healthy, though immune exposures that went unrecorded were likely present. The donor tested CMV seropositive and was one of the 289 seropositive cohort members. Every donor gave a peripheral blood sample, and the peripheral blood mononuclear cells from that sample were used for TCR beta sequencing. Genomic DNA extraction from the blood cell samples was performed with the Qiagen DNeasy Blood Extraction Kit. The chain uses TRBV19 and TRBJ2-7; 7 bases in the middle match TRBD1. Source material: PBMCs. The TCR was taken from a woman aged 18-30 years in good health and CMV-seropositive. The CDR3 reads CASSWGIGTDIYEQYF. The DNA sequence reads TGTGCCAGTAGTTGGGGTATCGGGACAGACATCTACGAGCAGTACTTC.